Each of the 11 T cell receptor beta chains below was sequenced from the same sample in a study of T cells in Graves' hyperthyroidism and ophthalmopathy. Amplification targeted TCR beta CDR3 regions from RNA transcripts. During a first-round RT-PCR of the TCR CDR3, the HTBI primer set was used. Via MiXCR, TCRdb re-called the multiplex PCR reads, giving one row per CDR3 protein. Here the sample spans around 300,000 distinct CDR3 sequences, 22% being singletons. The specimen sequenced was blood. The receptors come from a man aged 30 to 39 with Graves' ophthalmopathy.

This clonotype showed up many times. The chain is built from TRBV3-1 and TRBJ2-7; D is unresolved. The germline V and J ends were trimmed by 3 bases and 6 bases, with 12 bases remaining between them. CDR3 size: 13 residues. Germline assignment: CDR1 LGHDT and CDR2 YNNKEL (reference sequence). The CDR3 sequence is CASSHSDLGEQYF. In DNA form, the CDR3 reads TGTGCCAGCAGCCATTCAGATCTTGGCGAGCAGTACTTC.

The chain has TRBV20-1 and TRBJ2-5; 9 bases map to TRBD2. Germline-derived CDR1 and CDR2 are DFQATT and SNEGSKA (reference sequence). J gave up 6 bases and V 0 bases, and 8 bases lay outside the gene matches. This CDR3 spans 15 amino acids. CDR3 bases: TGCAGTGCTAGAGATCGGCGGGAGGGCGTCAAGACCCAGTACTTC. Its protein product is CSARDRREGVKTQYF.

Only a few counts were recorded for this clonotype. The gene calls are TRBV11-2 and TRBJ2-1; 8 bases are shared with TRBD1. The V segment lost 4 bases and the J segment 2 bases; nucleotides outside the gene matches: 16. This CDR3 has 19 residues. In germline, CDR1 is SGHAT, CDR2 FQNNGV. The CDR3 region has the DNA TGTGCCAGCAGCTCCCACCGGGACAGGTTAGTCCAGACCTACAATGAGCAGTTCTTC. Translating gives CASSSHRDRLVQTYNEQFF. The full variable domain, completed using reference TRBV11-2 and TRBJ2-1, is EAGVAQSPRYKIIEKRQSVAFWCNPISGHATLYWYQQILGQGPKLLIQFQNNGVVDDSQLPKDRFSAERLKGVDSTLKIQPAKLEDSAVYLCASSSHRDRLVQTYNEQFFGPGTRLTVL.

The chain is built from TRBV7-2 and TRBJ1-3; 7 nucleotides align to TRBD1. Germline lookup yields CDR1 SGHTA and CDR2 FQGNSA. CDR3 length equals 14 residues. The V gene end was trimmed by 1 base and the J gene end by 8 bases; junction bases not matched to a gene: 5. In DNA form, the CDR3 reads TGTGCCAGCAGCTTAGGGGGGGACAGTCACACCATATATTTT. Translation gives CASSLGGDSHTIYF.

This clonotype was observed a handful of times. The chain uses TRBV25-1 and TRBJ2-3, with 9 positions matching TRBD1. CDR3 length: 15 amino acids. After removal of 4 bases from V and 0 bases from J, the junction contained 2 bases not matched to a gene. The germline CDR1 and CDR2 sequences are MGHDK and SYGVNS. CDR3 region: CASSVGTGSTDTQYF. In nucleotides, the CDR3 is TGTGCCAGCAGTGTCGGGACAGGGAGCACAGATACGCAGTATTTT.

Many counts were recorded for this clonotype. The chain carries TRBV20-1 and TRBJ2-7; D gene uncertain. V was pared by 3 bases and J by 6 bases, with 21 bases between. CDR1 and CDR2 (germline): DFQATT, SNEGSKA (reference sequence). There are 15 residues in the CDR3. CDR3: CSARPIDKPRAEQYF. Written as DNA, the CDR3 is TGCAGTGCTAGGCCGATCGACAAGCCTCGGGCCGAGCAGTACTTC.

The chain employs TRBV9 and TRBJ1-2; D ambiguous. Germline-derived CDR1 and CDR2 are SGDLS and YYNGEE. Trimming cost V 5 bases and J 2 bases, with 10 bases left between them. CDR3 size: 13 residues. The CDR3 reads CASSLRENYGYTF. The CDR3 DNA follows: TGTGCCAGCAGTCTGCGGGAAAACTATGGCTACACCTTC.

This chain joins TRBV19 and TRBJ1-5; D remains ambiguous. V gave up 0 bases and J gave up 4 bases, with 13 bases separating them. CDR3 length: 16 amino acids. The germline gives CDR1 LNHDA, CDR2 SQIVND (reference sequence). The CDR3 bases are TGTGCCAGTAGTATAGATGAAAGGGTAAGGAATCAGCCCCAGCATTTT. This codes for CASSIDERVRNQPQHF.

The chain joins TRBV29-1 to TRBJ2-5; D might be TRBD2 (6 bases). The CDR3 extends over 12 amino acids. Trimming stripped 7 bases from V and 5 bases from J, with 14 bases between. Germline V gene data show CDR1 as SQVTM and CDR2 as ANQGSEA. The chain's CDR3 is CSAQRGFETQYF. In nucleotides, the CDR3 is TGCAGCGCCCAACGGGGGTTTGAGACCCAGTACTTC.

The chain is built from TRBV7-9 and TRBJ1-1; D gene uncertain. Germline loops: CDR1 SEHNR, CDR2 FQNEAQ (reference sequence). The germline V and J ends were trimmed by 3 bases and 2 bases, with 10 bases remaining between them. The CDR3 runs to 14 residues. The CDR3 bases are TGTGCCAGCAGCTTGGCCGGGATAAACACTGAAGCTTTCTTT. Translating gives CASSLAGINTEAFF. Looking up the rest from reference TRBV7-9 and TRBJ1-1 gives the full variable domain: DTGVSQNPRHKITKRGQNVTFRCDPISEHNRLYWYRQTLGQGPEFLTYFQNEAQLEKSRLLSDRFSAERPKGSFSTLEIQRTEQGDSAMYLCASSLAGINTEAFFGQGTRLTVV.

Only a few counts were recorded for this clonotype. The gene calls are TRBV24-1 and TRBJ1-4, with a tentative D call TRBD1 (5 bases). V gave up 8 bases and J gave up 7 bases, with 22 bases separating them. The germline CDR1 and CDR2 sequences are KGHDR and SFDVKD. The length of the CDR3 is 16 residues. This CDR3 reads CATTGETETGREKLFF. CDR3 sequence (DNA): TGTGCCACCACCGGGGAAACCGAGACGGGGCGTGAAAAACTGTTTTTT.